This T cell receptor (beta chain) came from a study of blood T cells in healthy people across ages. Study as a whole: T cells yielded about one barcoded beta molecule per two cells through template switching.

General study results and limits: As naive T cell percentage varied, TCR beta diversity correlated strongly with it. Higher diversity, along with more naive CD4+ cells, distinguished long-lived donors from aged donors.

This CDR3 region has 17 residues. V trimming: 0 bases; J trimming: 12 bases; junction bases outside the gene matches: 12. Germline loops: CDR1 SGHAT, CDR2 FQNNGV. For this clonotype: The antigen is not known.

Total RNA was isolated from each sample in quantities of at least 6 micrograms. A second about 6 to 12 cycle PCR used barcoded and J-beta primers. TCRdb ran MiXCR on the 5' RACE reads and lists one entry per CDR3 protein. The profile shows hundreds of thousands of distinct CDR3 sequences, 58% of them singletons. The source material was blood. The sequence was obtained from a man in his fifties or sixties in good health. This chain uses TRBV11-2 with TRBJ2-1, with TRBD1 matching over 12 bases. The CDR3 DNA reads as TGTGCCAGCAGCTTAGATGTCCCGGGACAGGGGGCTCTCTGGCAGTTCTTC. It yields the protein CASSLDVPGQGALWQFF.